Described below is a single T cell receptor beta chain sequence and its context. This CDR3 contains 18 residues. Germline values: CDR1 MGHRA, CDR2 YSYEKL. J was trimmed by 0 bases and V by 4 bases; bases with no gene match: 6. The data were obtained in a study of cytomegalovirus exposure and HLA in healthy donors. Use of 60 Vbeta and 13 Jbeta primers characterized the PCR. Data came from immunoSEQ multiplex PCR; TCRdb stores just in-frame clones and leaves some out. The clone table shows tens of thousands of clones, with the ten largest holding 3.8%. The sequenced sample consisted of PBMCs. The genes are TRBV4-1 and TRBJ2-3; the match to TRBD2 covers 14 bases. The clonotype was recovered from a female donor in good health and CMV-seropositive. The CDR3 protein is CASSRGTSGGASTDTQYF. The CDR3 bases are TGCGCCAGCAGCCGGGGGACTAGCGGGGGCGCTAGCACAGATACGCAGTATTTT.